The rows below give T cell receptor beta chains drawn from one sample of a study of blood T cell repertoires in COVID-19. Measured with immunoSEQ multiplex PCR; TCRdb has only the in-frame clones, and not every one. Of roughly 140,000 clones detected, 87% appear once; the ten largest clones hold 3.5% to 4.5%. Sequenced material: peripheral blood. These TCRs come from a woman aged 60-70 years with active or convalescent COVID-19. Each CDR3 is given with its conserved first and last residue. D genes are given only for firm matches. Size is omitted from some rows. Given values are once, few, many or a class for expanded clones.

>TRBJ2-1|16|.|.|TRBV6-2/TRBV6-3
CASSYRETRPYNEQFF
TGTGCCAGCAGTTATCGTGAGACTCGACCCTACAATGAGCAGTTCTTC
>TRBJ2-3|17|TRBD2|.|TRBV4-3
CASSQGGLASYTDTQYF
TGCGCCAGCAGCCAAGGGGGACTAGCGTCTTACACAGATACGCAGTATTTT
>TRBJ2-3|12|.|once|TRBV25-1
CASSEGRTAQYF
TGTGCCAGCAGTGAAGGGAGGACGGCGCAGTATTTT
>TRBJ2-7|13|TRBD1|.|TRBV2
CASGARGSYEQYF
TGTGCCAGCGGGGCCAGGGGGTCCTACGAGCAGTACTTC
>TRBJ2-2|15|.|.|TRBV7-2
CASSKGGPATGELFF
TGTGCCAGCAGCAAGGGGGGGCCCGCCACCGGGGAGCTGTTTTTT
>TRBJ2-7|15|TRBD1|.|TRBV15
CATSPGTGRNYEQYF
TGTGCCACCAGCCCCGGGACAGGGAGGAATTACGAGCAGTACTTC
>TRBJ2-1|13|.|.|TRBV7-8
CASSFHSYNEQFF
TGTGCCAGCAGCTTTCACAGTTACAATGAGCAGTTCTTC
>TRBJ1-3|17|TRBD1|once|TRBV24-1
CATSLIRDRDSGNTIYF
TGTGCCACCAGCCTTATCCGGGACAGGGACTCTGGAAACACCATATATTTT
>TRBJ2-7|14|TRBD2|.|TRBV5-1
CASSLSGGTYEQYF
TGCGCCAGCAGCTTGTCCGGGGGGACCTACGAGCAGTACTTC
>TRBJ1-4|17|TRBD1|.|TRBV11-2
CASSLETGTTTNEKLFF
TGTGCCAGCAGCTTAGAGACAGGGACCACGACTAATGAAAAACTGTTTTTT
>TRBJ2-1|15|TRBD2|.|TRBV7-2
CASSFQRGVAYEQFF
TGTGCCAGCAGCTTTCAGCGGGGGGTGGCGTATGAGCAGTTCTTC
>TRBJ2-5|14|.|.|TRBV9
CASSPNSPPETQYF
TGTGCCAGCAGCCCAAACAGCCCGCCGGAGACCCAGTACTTC
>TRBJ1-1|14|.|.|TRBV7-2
CASSLVEGGTEAFF
TGTGCCAGCAGCTTAGTCGAGGGGGGGACTGAAGCTTTCTTT
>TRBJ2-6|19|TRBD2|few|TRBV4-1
CASSQDTASGWGGANVLTF
TGCGCCAGCAGCCAAGATACGGCTAGCGGGTGGGGTGGGGCCAACGTCCTGACTTTC
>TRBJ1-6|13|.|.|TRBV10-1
CASSESRSSPLHF
TGCGCCAGCAGTGAGTCGAGGAGTTCACCCCTCCACTTT
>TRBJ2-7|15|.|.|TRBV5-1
CASRLLLEVSYEQYF
TGCGCCAGCCGCCTGTTGTTGGAGGTCTCCTACGAGCAGTACTTC
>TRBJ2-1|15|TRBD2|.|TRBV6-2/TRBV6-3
CASSYSGGASDEQFF
TGTGCCAGCAGTTATAGCGGGGGGGCCTCGGATGAGCAGTTCTTC
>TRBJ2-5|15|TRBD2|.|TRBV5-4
CASGGLAGGQETQYF
TGTGCCAGCGGAGGCTTAGCGGGGGGGCAAGAGACCCAGTACTTC
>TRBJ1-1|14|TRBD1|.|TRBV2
CASSDGQGNTEAFF
TGTGCCAGCAGTGACGGACAGGGGAACACTGAAGCTTTCTTT
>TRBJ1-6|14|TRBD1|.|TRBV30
CARDRGNGNSPLHF
TGTGCCCGGGACAGGGGTAATGGAAATTCACCCCTCCACTTT
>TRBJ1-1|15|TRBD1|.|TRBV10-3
CAIRRTGTMNTEAFF
TGTGCCATCAGGCGGACAGGAACAATGAACACTGAAGCTTTCTTT
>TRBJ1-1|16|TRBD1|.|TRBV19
CASSIGAGTGVSEAFF
TGTGCCAGTAGTATAGGGGCAGGGACAGGGGTTTCTGAAGCTTTCTTT
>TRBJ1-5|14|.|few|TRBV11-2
CASSAGRGNQPQHF
TGTGCCAGCAGCGCGGGTCGGGGCAATCAGCCCCAGCATTTT
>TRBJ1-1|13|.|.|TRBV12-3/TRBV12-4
CASSVTRKGEAFF
TGTGCCAGCAGTGTGACACGTAAAGGAGAAGCTTTCTTT
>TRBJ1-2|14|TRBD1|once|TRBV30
CAWSAGTGSSRYTF
TGTGCCTGGAGTGCTGGGACAGGGTCGAGTCGCTACACCTTC
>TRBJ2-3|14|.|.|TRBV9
CASSPSPSTDTQYF
TGTGCCAGCAGCCCCAGTCCTAGCACAGATACGCAGTATTTT
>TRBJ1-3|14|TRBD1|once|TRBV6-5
CASSPTGGGNTIYF
TGTGCCAGCAGCCCGACAGGGGGAGGAAACACCATATATTTT
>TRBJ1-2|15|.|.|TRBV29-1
CSVEDLGDDNYGYTF
TGCAGCGTTGAAGATCTGGGCGACGATAACTATGGCTACACCTTC
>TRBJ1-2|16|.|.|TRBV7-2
CASSLAGFTTGYGYTF
TGTGCCAGCAGCTTAGCAGGTTTTACTACCGGATATGGCTACACCTTC
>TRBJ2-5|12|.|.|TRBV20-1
CSASKSGETQYF
TGCAGTGCTAGTAAAAGCGGCGAGACCCAGTACTTC
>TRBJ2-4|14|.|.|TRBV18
CASSPLTRENIQYF
TGTGCCAGCTCACCCTTGACTAGAGAAAACATTCAGTACTTC
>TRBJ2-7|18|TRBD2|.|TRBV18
CASSLGAGRRHTDYEQYF
TGTGCCAGCTCCCTCGGAGCGGGGAGAAGACACACCGACTACGAGCAGTACTTC